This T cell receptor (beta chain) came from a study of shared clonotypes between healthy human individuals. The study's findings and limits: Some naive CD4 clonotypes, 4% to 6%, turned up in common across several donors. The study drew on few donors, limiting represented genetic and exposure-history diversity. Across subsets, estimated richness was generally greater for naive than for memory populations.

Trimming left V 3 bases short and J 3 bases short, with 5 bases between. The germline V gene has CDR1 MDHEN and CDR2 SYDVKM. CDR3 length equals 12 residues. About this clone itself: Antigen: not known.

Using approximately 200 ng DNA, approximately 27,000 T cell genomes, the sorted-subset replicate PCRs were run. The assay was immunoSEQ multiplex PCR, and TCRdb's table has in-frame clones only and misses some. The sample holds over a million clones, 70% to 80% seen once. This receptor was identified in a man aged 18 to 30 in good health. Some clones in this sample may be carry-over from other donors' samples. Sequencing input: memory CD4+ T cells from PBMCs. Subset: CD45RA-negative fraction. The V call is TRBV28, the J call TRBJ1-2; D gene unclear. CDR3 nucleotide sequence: TGTGCCAGCAGTTTGGAGGACTATGGCTACACCTTC. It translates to CASSLEDYGYTF.